What follows describes a single TCR beta chain. Its antigen is as yet unknown. These data come from a study of T-cell reconstitution after alpha-beta-depleted transplantation in children. It was with unique molecular identifiers that the TCRbeta library was prepared. TCRdb reprocessed the PCR reads with MiXCR, giving one entry per CDR3 protein. Altogether fewer than 450,000 distinct CDR3 sequences are present, roughly 16% being singletons, with the ten largest covering around 38%. Study outcomes and limitations: From surviving recipient T cells and thymic progenitors came the high day-60 TCRbeta diversity observed in some patients.

This CDR3 spans 17 amino acids. Germline V lookup: CDR1 SEHNR, CDR2 FQNEAQ (reference sequence). V dropped 4 bases and J dropped 0 bases, with 13 bases sitting between them. This chain joins TRBV7-9 and TRBJ2-6; unclear D gene. The source of this sequence is a male patient between 2 and 15 years old who had a stem cell transplant for acute lymphoblastic leukemia, so the T cells may come from the graft donor. Sample: PBMCs, mostly from graft donor cells, taken 360 days after TCRalphabeta/CD19-depleted stem cell transplant. Here the CDR3 DNA reads TGTGCCAGCAGCTCCAGATATCAAACCTCTGGGGCCAACGTCCTGACTTTC. Amino acid sequence: CASSSRYQTSGANVLTF.